This T cell receptor (beta chain) originates from a study of blood T cell repertoires in COVID-19. Study overall: Sites across the United States, Italy and Spain contributed samples from acute and convalescent COVID-19. Sample material is recorded as cDNA or gDNA derived from T cells, B-cell-depleted T cells, or PBMCs.

V gave up 8 bases and J gave up 2 bases; unmatched junction bases: 10. CDR1 and CDR2 from the germline V gene are MNHEY and SMNVEV (reference sequence). The CDR3 runs to 17 residues. This clone was found a few times. Authors' processing steps: Estimated nucleated cell counts came from reference gene primer amplification. Using immunoSEQ multiplex PCR, the repertoire was profiled, and TCRdb retains in-frame clones only, with some absent. That table is the source of V, J and clone size, and D and trimming were worked out from the DNA. The sample lists tens of thousands of clones; about four fifths were seen once.

The rearrangement uses TRBV27 and TRBJ2-6, with 9 bases fitting TRBD1. The sequencing sample was made of peripheral blood. The receptor was derived from a man aged 65 to 79 with active COVID-19. The CDR3 is CASHPGTGSPGANVLTF. The CDR3 DNA follows: TGTGCCAGCCATCCCGGGACAGGGTCTCCTGGGGCCAACGTCCTGACTTTC.